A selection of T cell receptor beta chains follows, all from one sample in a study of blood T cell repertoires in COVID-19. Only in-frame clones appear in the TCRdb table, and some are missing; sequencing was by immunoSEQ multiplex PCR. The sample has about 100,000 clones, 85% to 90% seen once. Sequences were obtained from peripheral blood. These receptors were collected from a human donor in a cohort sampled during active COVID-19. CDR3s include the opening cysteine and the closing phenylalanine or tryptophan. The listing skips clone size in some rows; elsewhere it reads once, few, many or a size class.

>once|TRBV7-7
CASSSALAGSSYNEQFF
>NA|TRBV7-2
CASSRGELYEQYF
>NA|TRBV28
CASSLVTGDYYEQYF
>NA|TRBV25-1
CASSHLDYEQFF
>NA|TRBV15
CATSARWGGETQYF
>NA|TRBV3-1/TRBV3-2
CASSHPLLTYNEQFF
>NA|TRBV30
CAWSVRGGFGNTIYF
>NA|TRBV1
CTSSQDLFTGESEAFF
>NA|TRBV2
CASSLERQAKNIQYF
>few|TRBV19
CASRKTGSNQPQHF
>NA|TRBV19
CASSPTELNTGELFF
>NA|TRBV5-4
CASSLGGRAEDTQYF
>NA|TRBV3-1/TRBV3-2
CASSQMTGLRTEAFF
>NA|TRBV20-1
CSASPSGSYNEQFF
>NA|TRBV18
CASSPPGLAGYEQYF
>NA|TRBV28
CPPRRRGGNTGELFF
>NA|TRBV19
CASTRDLNTGELFF
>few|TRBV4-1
CASSPLSGQGSYEQYF
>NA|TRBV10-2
CASKREAGEQFF
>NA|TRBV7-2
CASSFGRVGTEAFF
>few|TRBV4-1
CASSQDWRQGNQPQHF
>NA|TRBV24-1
CATSDQGHLLAKNIQYF
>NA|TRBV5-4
CASSLGGDRRNEKLFF